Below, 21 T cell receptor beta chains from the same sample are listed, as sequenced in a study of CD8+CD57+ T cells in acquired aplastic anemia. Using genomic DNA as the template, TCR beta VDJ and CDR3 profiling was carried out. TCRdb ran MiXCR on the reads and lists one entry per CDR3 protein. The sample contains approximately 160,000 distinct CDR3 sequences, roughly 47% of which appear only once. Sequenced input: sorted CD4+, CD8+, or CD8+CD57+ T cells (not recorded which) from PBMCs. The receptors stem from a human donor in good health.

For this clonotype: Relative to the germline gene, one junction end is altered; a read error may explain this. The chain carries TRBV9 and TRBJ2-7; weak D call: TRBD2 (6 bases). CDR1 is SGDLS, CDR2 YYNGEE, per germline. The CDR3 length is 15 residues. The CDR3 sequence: CASGGNGAPYYEQYF. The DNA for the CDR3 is TGTGCCAGCGGGGGGAATGGAGCGCCGTACTACGAGCAGTACTTT.

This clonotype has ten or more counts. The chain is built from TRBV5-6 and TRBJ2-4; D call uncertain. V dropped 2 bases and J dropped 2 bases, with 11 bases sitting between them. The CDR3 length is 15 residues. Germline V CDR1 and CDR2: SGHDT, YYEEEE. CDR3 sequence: CASSFRRFTKNIQYF. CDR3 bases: TGTGCCAGCAGCTTTAGGCGTTTTACCAAAAACATTCAGTACTTC.

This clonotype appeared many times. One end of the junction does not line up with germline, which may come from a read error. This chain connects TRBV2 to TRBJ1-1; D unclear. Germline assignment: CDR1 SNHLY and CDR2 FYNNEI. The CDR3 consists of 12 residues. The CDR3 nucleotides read TGTGCCAGCAGCTTAGACACCACTGAAGTTTTCTTT. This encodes CASSLDTTEVFF. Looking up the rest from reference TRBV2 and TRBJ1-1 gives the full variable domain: EPEVTQTPSHQVTQMGQEVILRCVPISNHLYFYWYRQILGQKVEFLVSFYNNEISEKSEIFDDQFSVERPDGSNFTLKIRSTKLEDSAMYFCASSLDTTEVFFGQGTRLTVV.

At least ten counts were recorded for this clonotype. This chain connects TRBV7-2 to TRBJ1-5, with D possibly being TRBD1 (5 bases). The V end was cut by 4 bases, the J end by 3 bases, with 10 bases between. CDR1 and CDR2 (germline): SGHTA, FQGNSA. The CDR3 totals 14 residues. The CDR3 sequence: CASSSGTANQPQHF. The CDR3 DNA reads TGTGCCAGCAGCTCCGGGACGGCCAATCAGCCCCAGCATTTT.

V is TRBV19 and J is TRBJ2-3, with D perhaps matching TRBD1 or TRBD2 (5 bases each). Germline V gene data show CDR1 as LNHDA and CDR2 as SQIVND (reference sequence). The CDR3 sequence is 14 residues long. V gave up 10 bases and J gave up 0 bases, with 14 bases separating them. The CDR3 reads CATLPGPSTDTQYF. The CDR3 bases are TGTGCCACCCTACCGGGACCAAGCACAGATACGCAGTATTTT.

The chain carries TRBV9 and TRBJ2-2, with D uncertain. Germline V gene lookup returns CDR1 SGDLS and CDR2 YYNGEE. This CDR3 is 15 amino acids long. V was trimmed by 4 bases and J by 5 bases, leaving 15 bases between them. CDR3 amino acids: CASSHVGVRTGELFF. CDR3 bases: TGTGCCAGCAGCCATGTTGGGGTGCGAACCGGGGAGCTGTTTTTT.

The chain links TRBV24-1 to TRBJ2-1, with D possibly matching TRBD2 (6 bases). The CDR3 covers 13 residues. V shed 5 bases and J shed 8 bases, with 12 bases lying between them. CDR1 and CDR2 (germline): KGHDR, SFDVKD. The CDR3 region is CATSARRGDEQFF. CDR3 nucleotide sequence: TGTGCCACCAGTGCCCGGAGGGGCGATGAGCAGTTCTTC.

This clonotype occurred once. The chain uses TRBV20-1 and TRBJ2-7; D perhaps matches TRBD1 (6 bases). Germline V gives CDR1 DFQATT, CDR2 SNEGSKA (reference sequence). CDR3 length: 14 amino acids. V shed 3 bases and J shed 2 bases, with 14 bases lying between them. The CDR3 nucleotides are TGCAGTGCTAGTGGGAACAGGGACACCTACGAGCAGTACTTC. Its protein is CSASGNRDTYEQYF.

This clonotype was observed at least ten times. The CDR3 spells CASSLENLDGQPQHF. CDR3 in DNA: TGTGCCAGCAGCTTGGAGAACCTCGATGGACAGCCCCAGCATTTT. The chain couples TRBV5-4 to TRBJ1-5; D gene ambiguous. Germline CDR1 is SGHNT and CDR2 is YYREEE (reference sequence). Trimming took 0 bases from V and 7 from J, leaving 14 bases between them. This CDR3 region has 15 residues.

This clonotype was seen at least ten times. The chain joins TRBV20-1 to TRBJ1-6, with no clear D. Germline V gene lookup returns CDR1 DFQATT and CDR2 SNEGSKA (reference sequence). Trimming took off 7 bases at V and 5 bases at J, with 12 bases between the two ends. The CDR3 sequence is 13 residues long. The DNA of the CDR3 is TGCAGTGTCAGGACCTCAAATAATTCACCCCTCCACTTT. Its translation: CSVRTSNNSPLHF.

This CDR3 is CASSANNLAGWLAGPDTQYF. The CDR3 DNA reads as TGTGCCAGCAGTGCTAATAATCTAGCGGGGTGGCTTGCGGGCCCAGATACGCAGTATTTT. The V gene is TRBV25-1, the J gene TRBJ2-3; 9 bases agree with TRBD2. Germline lookup yields CDR1 MGHDK and CDR2 SYGVNS. The junction had 21 bases not matched to a gene; V was cut back by 4 bases and J by 4 bases. CDR3 length equals 20 residues. The variable domain in full, completed from reference TRBV25-1 and TRBJ2-3, reads EADIYQTPRYLVIGTGKKITLECSQTMGHDKMYWYQQDPGMELHLIHYSYGVNSTEKGDLSSESTVSRIRTEHFPLTLESARPSHTSQYLCASSANNLAGWLAGPDTQYFGPGTRLTVL.

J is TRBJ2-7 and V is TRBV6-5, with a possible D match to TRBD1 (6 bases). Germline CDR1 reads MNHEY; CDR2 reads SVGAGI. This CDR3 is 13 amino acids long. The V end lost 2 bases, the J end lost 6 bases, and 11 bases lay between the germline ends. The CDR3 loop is CASSYGTGIEQYF. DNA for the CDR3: TGTGCCAGCAGTTACGGCACAGGGATCGAGCAGTACTTC.

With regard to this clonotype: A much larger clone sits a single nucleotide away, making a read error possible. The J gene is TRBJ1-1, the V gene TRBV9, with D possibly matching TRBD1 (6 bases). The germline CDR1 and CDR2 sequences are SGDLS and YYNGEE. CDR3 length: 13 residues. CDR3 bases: TGTGCCAGCAGCTTTCAGGGGAACACTGAAGCTTCCTTT. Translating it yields CASSFQGNTEASF. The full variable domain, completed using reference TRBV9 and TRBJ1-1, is DSGVTQTPKHLITATGQRVTLRCSPRSGDLSVYWYQQSLDQGLQFLIQYYNGEERAKGNILERFSAQQFPDLHSELNLSSLELGDSALYFCASSFQGNTEASFGQGTRLTVV.

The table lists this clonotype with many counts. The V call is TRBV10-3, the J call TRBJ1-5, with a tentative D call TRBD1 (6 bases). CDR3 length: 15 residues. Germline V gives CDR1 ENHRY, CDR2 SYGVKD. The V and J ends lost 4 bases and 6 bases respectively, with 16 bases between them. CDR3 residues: CAISGGAGDIQPQHF. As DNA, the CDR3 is TGTGCCATCAGTGGAGGAGCAGGGGATATTCAGCCCCAGCATTTT.

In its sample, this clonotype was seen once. CDR3 region: CASSLLGSNYGYTF. Here the CDR3 DNA reads TGTGCCAGCAGCTTGTTGGGGTCCAACTATGGCTACACCTTC. The V and J genes are TRBV5-6 and TRBJ1-2; D not resolved. Germline V gene sequence: CDR1 SGHDT, CDR2 YYEEEE. Trimming stripped 1 base from V and 2 bases from J, with 9 bases between. This CDR3 is built from 14 residues.

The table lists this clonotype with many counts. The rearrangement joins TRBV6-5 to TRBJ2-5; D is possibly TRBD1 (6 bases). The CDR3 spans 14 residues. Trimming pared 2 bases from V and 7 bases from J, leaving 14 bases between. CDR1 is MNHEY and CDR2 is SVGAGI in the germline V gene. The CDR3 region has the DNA TGTGCCAGCAGTTACGGGGGCGGCCCGGGGACCCAGTACTTC. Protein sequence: CASSYGGGPGTQYF.

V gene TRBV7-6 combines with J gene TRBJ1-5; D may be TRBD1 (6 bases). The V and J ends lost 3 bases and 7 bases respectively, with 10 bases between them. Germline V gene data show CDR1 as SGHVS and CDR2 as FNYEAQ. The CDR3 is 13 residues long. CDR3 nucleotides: TGTGCCAGCAGCTTGGGGGCTGAGCAGCCCCAGCATTTT. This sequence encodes CASSLGAEQPQHF.

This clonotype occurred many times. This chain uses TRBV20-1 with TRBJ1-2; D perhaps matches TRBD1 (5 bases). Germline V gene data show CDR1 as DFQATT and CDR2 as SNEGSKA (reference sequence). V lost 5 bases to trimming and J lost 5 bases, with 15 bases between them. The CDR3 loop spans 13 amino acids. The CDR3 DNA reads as TGCAGTGCTGCCCAGACAGTAGGGTATGGCTACACCTTC. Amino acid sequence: CSAAQTVGYGYTF.

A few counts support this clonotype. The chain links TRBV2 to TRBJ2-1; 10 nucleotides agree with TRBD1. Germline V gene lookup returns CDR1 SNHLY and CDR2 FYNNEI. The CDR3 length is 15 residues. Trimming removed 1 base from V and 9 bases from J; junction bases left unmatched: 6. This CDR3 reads CASSEGQGAMFEQFF. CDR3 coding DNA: TGTGCCAGCAGTGAAGGACAGGGGGCGATGTTTGAGCAGTTCTTC. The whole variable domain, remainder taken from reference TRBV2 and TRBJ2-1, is EPEVTQTPSHQVTQMGQEVILRCVPISNHLYFYWYRQILGQKVEFLVSFYNNEISEKSEIFDDQFSVERPDGSNFTLKIRSTKLEDSAMYFCASSEGQGAMFEQFFGPGTRLTVL.

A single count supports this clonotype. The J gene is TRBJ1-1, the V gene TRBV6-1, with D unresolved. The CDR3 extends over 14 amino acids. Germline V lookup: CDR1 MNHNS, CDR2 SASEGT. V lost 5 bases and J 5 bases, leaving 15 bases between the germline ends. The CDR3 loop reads CASSPRHPGTEAFF. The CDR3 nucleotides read TGTGCCAGCAGTCCACGGCACCCGGGGACTGAAGCTTTCTTT.

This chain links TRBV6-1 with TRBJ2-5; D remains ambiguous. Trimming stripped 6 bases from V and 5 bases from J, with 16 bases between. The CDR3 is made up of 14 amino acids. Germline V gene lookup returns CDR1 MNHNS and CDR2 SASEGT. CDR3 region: CASRSVGLGETQYF. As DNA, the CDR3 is TGTGCCAGCAGATCGGTGGGCCTTGGGGAGACCCAGTACTTC.